Listed here are 2 T cell receptor beta chains from one sample, sequenced in a study of breast tumors, draining lymph nodes, adjacent tissues. TCRdb passed the multiplex PCR reads through MiXCR, listing each CDR3 protein once. Of about 15,000 distinct CDR3 sequences in the sample, around 50% were seen once. Material: tumor-adjacent breast tissue. The receptors come from a female donor with breast cancer. Some clones in this sample may be carry-over from other donors' samples.

The genes are TRBV29-1 and TRBJ2-3, with 7 bases aligning to TRBD1. Trimming removed 4 bases from V and 2 bases from J; junction bases left unmatched: 9. The germline CDR1 and CDR2 sequences are SQVTM and ANQGSEA. This CDR3 region has 15 residues. Here the CDR3 DNA reads TGCAGCGTTGTGAGGCAGGGGGAGAACACAGATACGCAGTATTTT. Protein product: CSVVRQGENTDTQYF.

This clonotype was observed a few times. The chain links TRBV9 to TRBJ2-1; 16 bases fit TRBD2. The germline V gene encodes CDR1 SGDLS and CDR2 YYNGEE. This CDR3 region has 15 residues. Unmatched junction bases numbered 3, after V lost 3 bases and J lost 9 bases. This chain's CDR3 is CASSGGTSGRVEQFF. CDR3 sequence (DNA): TGTGCCAGCAGCGGTGGGACTAGCGGGAGGGTTGAGCAGTTCTTC. The variable domain in full, with the rest retrieved from reference TRBV9 and TRBJ2-1, is DSGVTQTPKHLITATGQRVTLRCSPRSGDLSVYWYQQSLDQGLQFLIQYYNGEERAKGNILERFSAQQFPDLHSELNLSSLELGDSALYFCASSGGTSGRVEQFFGPGTRLTVL.